A single sample is the source of the 5 T cell receptor beta chains below, sequenced in a study of cytomegalovirus exposure and HLA in healthy donors. The PCR had 60 Vbeta and 13 Jbeta primers. Assay used: immunoSEQ multiplex PCR; TCRdb lists only in-frame clones, some missing. Seen here are under 150,000 clones, 75% observed once, and the top ten hold 3.1%. The sequenced material came from PBMCs. Source of these receptors: a young man in good health and CMV-seronegative.

This clone was seen more than once but under ten times. This chain connects TRBV19 to TRBJ2-7; D possibly corresponds to TRBD2 (6 bases). CDR1 and CDR2 (germline): LNHDA, SQIVND (reference sequence). Deletions cut 9 bases from V and 0 bases from J, with 12 bases between. CDR3 length equals 13 residues. CDR3 region: CARGLGPSYEQYF. The DNA of the CDR3 is TGTGCCAGGGGACTGGGTCCCTCCTACGAGCAGTACTTC.

As DNA, the CDR3 is TGTGCCAGCAGCTCCAGAACCGGGACAGCGATTGCCTATGGCTACACCTTC. It yields the protein CASSSRTGTAIAYGYTF. The J gene is TRBJ1-2, the V gene TRBV13; 7 bases line up with TRBD1. Germline loops: CDR1 PRHDT, CDR2 FYEKMQ (reference sequence). With 4 bases clipped from V and 4 bases from J, the junction kept 15 bases outside the gene matches. The CDR3 runs to 17 residues. The full variable domain, with the rest looked up from reference TRBV13 and TRBJ1-2, is AAGVIQSPRHLIKEKRETATLKCYPIPRHDTVYWYQQGPGQDPQFLISFYEKMQSDKGSIPDRFSAQQFSDYHSELNMSSLELGDSALYFCASSSRTGTAIAYGYTFGSGTRLTVV.

This clone was detected a few times. This rearrangement joins TRBV5-1 to TRBJ1-4; D possibly corresponds to TRBD1 (5 bases). Germline lookup yields CDR1 SGHRS and CDR2 YFSETQ. CDR3 length equals 14 residues. With 0 bases removed from V and 6 bases from J, the gap between germline ends came to 9 bases. The CDR3, as DNA: TGCGCCAGCAGCTTGGGTCCAGGGTATGAAAAACTGTTTTTT. It codes for CASSLGPGYEKLFF.

This chain uses TRBV7-9 with TRBJ2-1, with 9 bases that match TRBD2. V was clipped by 2 bases and J by 7 bases; unmatched bases: 9. CDR3 length equals 16 residues. Germline V gives CDR1 SEHNR, CDR2 FQNEAQ (reference sequence). In DNA, the CDR3 is TGTGCCAGCAGCTTATCGTTGCGGGGGGGCCGGAATGAGCAGTTCTTC. This encodes CASSLSLRGGRNEQFF.

The chain uses TRBV29-1 and TRBJ2-6; the D is unclear. CDR1 SQVTM and CDR2 ANQGSEA come from the germline V gene. Trimming removed 4 bases at V and 1 base at J, with 5 bases between. This CDR3 has 13 amino acids. CDR3: CSVARSGANVLTF. The CDR3 nucleotides are TGCAGCGTTGCGAGGTCTGGGGCCAACGTCCTGACTTTC.